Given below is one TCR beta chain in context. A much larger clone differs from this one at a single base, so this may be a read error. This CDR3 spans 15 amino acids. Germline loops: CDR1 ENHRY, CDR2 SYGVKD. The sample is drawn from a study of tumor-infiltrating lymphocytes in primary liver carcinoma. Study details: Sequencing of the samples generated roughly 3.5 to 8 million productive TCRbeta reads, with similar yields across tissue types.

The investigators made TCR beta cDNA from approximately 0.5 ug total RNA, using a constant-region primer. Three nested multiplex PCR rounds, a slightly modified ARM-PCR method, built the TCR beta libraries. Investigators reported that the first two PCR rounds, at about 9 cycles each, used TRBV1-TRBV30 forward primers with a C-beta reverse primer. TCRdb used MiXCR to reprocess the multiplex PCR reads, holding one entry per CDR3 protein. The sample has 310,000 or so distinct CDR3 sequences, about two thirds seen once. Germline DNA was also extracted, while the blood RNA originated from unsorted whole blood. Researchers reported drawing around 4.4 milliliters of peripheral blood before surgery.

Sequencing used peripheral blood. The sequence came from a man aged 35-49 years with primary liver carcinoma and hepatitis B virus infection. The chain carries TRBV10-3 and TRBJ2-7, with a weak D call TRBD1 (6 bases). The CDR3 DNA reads TGTGCCATCAGTGAGCCCGGGACACTCAACAACGAGAAGTACTTC. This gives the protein CAISEPGTLNNEKYF.